This T cell receptor (beta chain) was recorded in a study of blood T cell repertoires in COVID-19. Study in general: Material from acute and convalescent COVID-19 was sourced from the United States, Italy and Spain.

Among Cohort 3 donors, those recovered had two negative PCRs, clearance, or symptom resolution. Per the germline V gene, CDR1 is SEHNR and CDR2 is FQNEAQ (reference sequence). The ends lost 1 base at V and 6 bases at J; junction bases unmatched: 5. The CDR3 is 16 amino acids. Generated by immunoSEQ multiplex PCR, the TCRdb table keeps only in-frame clones and is missing some. The sample holds fewer than 300,000 clones, 90% seen once. V gene TRBV7-9 combines with J gene TRBJ2-1; 11 bases map to TRBD2. Sequenced input: PBMCs or T cells enriched from blood (not recorded which). The sequence was obtained from a woman in her 30s who had recovered from COVID-19. The chain's CDR3 is CASSLGVAGGPNEQFF. The DNA for the CDR3 is TGTGCCAGCAGCTTAGGGGTAGCGGGAGGGCCCAATGAGCAGTTCTTC.